This T cell receptor (beta chain) appears in the sequencing data of a study of cytomegalovirus exposure and HLA in healthy donors. 60 Vbeta and 13 Jbeta primers were used in PCR. Only in-frame clones appear in the TCRdb table, and some are missing; sequencing was by immunoSEQ multiplex PCR. This table holds 100,000 to 140,000 clones, about four fifths found once. A note on this clone: Its antigen remains unidentified.

Trimming took 0 bases from V and 7 from J; bases not matched to a gene: 6. CDR3 size: 15 residues. Germline loops: CDR1 SGHDT, CDR2 YYEEEE. Study-level points and caveats: With further analysis later on, most CMV-associated TCR beta chains appeared HLA-restricted. Association of a missense DCLRE1C variant with TCR beta V- and J-gene trimming was reported in a later analysis. It was 160 or so TCR beta chains that were listed as cytomegalovirus-associated.

The sample comprised PBMCs. This clonotype was sampled from a young man in good health and CMV-seropositive. This rearrangement joins TRBV5-6 to TRBJ1-4, with 7 bases fitting TRBD1. The CDR3 loop reads CASSLEGRGFEKLFF. The CDR3 bases are TGTGCCAGCAGCTTGGAGGGCAGGGGGTTTGAAAAACTGTTTTTT.